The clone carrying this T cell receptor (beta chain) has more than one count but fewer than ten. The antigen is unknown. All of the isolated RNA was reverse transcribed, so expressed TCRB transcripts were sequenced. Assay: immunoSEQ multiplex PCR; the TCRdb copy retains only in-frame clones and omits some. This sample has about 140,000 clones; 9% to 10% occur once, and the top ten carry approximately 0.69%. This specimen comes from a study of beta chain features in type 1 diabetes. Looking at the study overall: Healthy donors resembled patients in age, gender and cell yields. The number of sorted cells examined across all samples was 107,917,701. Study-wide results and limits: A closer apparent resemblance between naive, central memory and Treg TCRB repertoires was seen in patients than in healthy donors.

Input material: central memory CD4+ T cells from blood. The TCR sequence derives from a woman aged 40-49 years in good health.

CDR3 protein: CASRTGDEQYF. DNA for the CDR3: TGCGCCAGCAGAACCGGGGACGAGCAGTACTTC. The genes are TRBV5-1 and TRBJ2-7, with a tentative D call TRBD2 (5 bases). The CDR3 totals 11 residues. Between the trimmed V and J ends, which lost 5 bases and 5 bases, there was a span of 8 bases. Germline CDR1 reads SGHRS; CDR2 reads YFSETQ.